This T cell receptor beta chain was profiled in a study of blood T cells in healthy people across ages. The CDR3 totals 13 residues. Trimming removed 3 bases from V and 8 bases from J; junction bases left unmatched: 6. Germline values: CDR1 SGHDT, CDR2 YYEEEE. Using a J-beta primer mix together with a sample-barcoded 5' primer, a second PCR was run for about 6 to 12 cycles. TCRdb recomputed calls from the 5' RACE reads with MiXCR, one row per CDR3 protein. The data contain approximately 800,000 distinct CDR3 sequences, about 42% of them singletons. This clonotype was detected a few times. Its antigen is still unknown. Study-level results: The long-lived group displayed more naive CD4+ cells, plus higher diversity, than the aged donors did.

This clonotype was obtained from a man aged 80 or over in good health. The gene calls are TRBV5-6 and TRBJ1-2, with 8 bases lining up with TRBD1. The sample consisted of blood. CDR3 loop: CASSSGGLGGYTF. As DNA, the CDR3 is TGTGCCAGCAGCTCAGGGGGCCTGGGGGGCTACACCTTC. The entire variable domain, with the rest obtained from reference TRBV5-6 and TRBJ1-2, is as follows: DAGVTQSPTHLIKTRGQQVTLRCSPKSGHDTVSWYQQALGQGPQFIFQYYEEEERQRGNFPDRFSGHQFPNYSSELNVNALLLGDSALYLCASSSGGLGGYTFGSGTRLTVV.